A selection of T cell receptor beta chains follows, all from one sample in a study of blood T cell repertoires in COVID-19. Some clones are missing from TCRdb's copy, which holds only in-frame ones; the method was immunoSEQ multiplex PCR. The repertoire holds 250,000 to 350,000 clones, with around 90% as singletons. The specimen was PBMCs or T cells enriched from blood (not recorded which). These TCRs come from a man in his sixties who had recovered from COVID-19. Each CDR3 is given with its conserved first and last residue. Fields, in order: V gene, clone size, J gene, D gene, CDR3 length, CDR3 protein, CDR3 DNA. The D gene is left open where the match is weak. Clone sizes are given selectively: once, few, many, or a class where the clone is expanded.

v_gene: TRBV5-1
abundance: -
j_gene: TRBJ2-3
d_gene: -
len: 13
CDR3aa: CASSPDRGDTQYF
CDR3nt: TGCGCCAGCAGCCCAGACCGAGGTGATACGCAGTATTTT

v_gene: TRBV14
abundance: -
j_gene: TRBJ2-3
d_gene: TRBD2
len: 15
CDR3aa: CASSQWRGATDTQYF
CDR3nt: TGTGCCAGCAGCCAATGGCGGGGGGCCACAGATACGCAGTATTTT

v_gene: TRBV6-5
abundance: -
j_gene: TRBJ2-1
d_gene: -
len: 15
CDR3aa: CASSYESYSYNEQFF
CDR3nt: TGTGCCAGCAGTTACGAGAGCTACTCCTACAATGAGCAGTTCTTC

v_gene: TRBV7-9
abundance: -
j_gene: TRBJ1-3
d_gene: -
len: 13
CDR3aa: CASSTGSYNTIYF
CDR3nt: TGTGCCAGCAGCACGGGAAGTTACAACACCATATATTTT

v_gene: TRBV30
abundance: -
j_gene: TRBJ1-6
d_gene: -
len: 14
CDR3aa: CAWTVLTVNSPLHF
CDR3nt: TGTGCCTGGACAGTGTTGACAGTAAATTCACCCCTCCACTTT

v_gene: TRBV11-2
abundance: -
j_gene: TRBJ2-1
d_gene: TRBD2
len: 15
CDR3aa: CASSPGLAGVGEQFF
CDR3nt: TGTGCCAGCAGCCCAGGACTAGCGGGAGTGGGTGAGCAGTTCTTC

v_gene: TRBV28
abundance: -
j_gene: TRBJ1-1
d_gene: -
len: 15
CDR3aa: CASSRGGGGDRSAFF
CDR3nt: TGTGCCAGCAGTCGGGGGGGTGGAGGGGATAGGTCAGCTTTCTTT

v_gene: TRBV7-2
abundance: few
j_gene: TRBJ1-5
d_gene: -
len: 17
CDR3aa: CASSLDVWTDSNQPQHF
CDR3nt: TGTGCCAGCAGCCTGGATGTTTGGACAGATAGCAATCAGCCCCAGCATTTT

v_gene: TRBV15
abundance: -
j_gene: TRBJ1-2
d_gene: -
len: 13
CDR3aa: CATSRGENYGYTF
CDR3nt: TGTGCCACCAGCAGAGGGGAGAACTATGGCTACACCTTC

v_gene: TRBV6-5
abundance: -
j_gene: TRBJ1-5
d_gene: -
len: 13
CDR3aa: CASSNTGNQPQHF
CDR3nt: TGTGCCAGCAGCAACACAGGGAATCAGCCCCAGCATTTT

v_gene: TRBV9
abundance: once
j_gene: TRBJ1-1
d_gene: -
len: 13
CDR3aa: CASSVGPEDGSFF
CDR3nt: TGTGCCAGCAGCGTAGGCCCGGAGGACGGATCTTTCTTT

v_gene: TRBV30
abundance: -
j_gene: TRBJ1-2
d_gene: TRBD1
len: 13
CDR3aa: CAWITGDNYGYTF
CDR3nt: TGTGCCTGGATTACAGGGGATAACTATGGCTACACCTTC

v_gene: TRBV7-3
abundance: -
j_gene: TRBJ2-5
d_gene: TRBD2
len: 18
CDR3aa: CASTPSGGSIRDQETQYF
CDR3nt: TGTGCCAGCACCCCCTCGGGGGGGTCTATAAGAGACCAAGAGACCCAGTACTTC

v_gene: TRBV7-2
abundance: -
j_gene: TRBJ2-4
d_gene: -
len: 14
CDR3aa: CASTPAPPVDIQYF
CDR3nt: TGTGCCAGCACACCCGCCCCCCCAGTTGACATTCAGTACTTC

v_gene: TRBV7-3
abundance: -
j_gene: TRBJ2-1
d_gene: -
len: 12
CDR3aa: CASSTPGDEQFF
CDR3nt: TGTGCCAGCAGCACTCCAGGCGATGAGCAGTTCTTC

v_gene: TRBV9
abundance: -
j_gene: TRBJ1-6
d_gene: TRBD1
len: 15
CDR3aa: CASSQGRQGRSPLHF
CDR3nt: TGTGCCAGCAGTCAAGGGAGACAGGGTCGGTCACCCCTCCACTTT

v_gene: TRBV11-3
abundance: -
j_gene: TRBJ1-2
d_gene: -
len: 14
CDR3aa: CASSASRAGEGYTF
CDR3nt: TGTGCCAGCAGCGCTAGTCGGGCAGGGGAAGGCTACACCTTC

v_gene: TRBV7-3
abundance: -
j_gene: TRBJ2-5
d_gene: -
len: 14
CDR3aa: CASSSLGGGETQYF
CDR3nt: TGTGCCAGCAGCTCGCTAGGGGGAGGGGAGACCCAGTACTTC

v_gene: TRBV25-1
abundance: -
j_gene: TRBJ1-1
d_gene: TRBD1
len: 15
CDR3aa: CASSRQGAFGTEAFF
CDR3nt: TGTGCCAGCAGTCGGCAGGGGGCTTTCGGCACTGAAGCTTTCTTT

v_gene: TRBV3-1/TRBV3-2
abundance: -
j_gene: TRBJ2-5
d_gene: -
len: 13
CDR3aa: CASSAGQQETQYF
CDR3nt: TGTGCCAGCAGCGCGGGACAGCAAGAGACCCAGTACTTC

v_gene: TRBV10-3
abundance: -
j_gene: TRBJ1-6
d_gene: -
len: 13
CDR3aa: CAIMSSYNSPLHF
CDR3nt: TGTGCCATAATGAGCTCCTATAATTCACCCCTCCACTTT

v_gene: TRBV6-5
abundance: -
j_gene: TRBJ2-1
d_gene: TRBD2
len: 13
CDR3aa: CASRASGDNEQFF
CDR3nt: TGTGCCAGCAGGGCTAGCGGAGACAATGAGCAGTTCTTC

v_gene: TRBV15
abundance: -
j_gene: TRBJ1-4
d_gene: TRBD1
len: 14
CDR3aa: CATSREGGLEKLFF
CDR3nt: TGTGCCACCAGCAGAGAAGGGGGCCTTGAAAAACTGTTTTTT

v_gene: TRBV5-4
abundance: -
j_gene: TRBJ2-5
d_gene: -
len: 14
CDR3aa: CASSLVRDSETQYF
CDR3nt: TGTGCCAGCAGCTTGGTCAGGGACTCGGAGACCCAGTACTTC

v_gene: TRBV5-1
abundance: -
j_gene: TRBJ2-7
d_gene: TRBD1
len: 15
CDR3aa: CASSLGGTGGGEQYF
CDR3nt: TGCGCCAGCAGCTTGGGGGGCACAGGGGGTGGCGAGCAGTACTTC

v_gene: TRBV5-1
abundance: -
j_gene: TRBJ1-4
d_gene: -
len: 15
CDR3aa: CASSFDLGANEKLFF
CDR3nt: TGCGCCAGCAGCTTCGACCTAGGCGCTAATGAAAAACTGTTTTTT

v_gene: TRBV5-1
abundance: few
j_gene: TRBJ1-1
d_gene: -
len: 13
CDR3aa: CASSDTWNTEAFF
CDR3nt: TGCGCCAGCAGCGACACTTGGAACACTGAAGCTTTCTTT

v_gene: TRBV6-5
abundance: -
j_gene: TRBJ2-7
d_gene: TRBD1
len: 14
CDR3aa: CASRIRQGNTEQYF
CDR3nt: TGTGCCAGCAGGATTCGACAGGGGAACACCGAGCAGTACTTC

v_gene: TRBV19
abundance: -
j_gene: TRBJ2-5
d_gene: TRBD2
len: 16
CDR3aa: CASSTLAGGPQETQYF
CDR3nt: TGTGCCAGTAGTACACTAGCGGGGGGACCCCAAGAGACCCAGTACTTC

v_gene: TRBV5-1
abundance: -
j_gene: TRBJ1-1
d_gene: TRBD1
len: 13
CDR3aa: CASSLDRGTEAFF
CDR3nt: TGCGCCAGCAGCCTAGACAGGGGTACTGAAGCTTTCTTT

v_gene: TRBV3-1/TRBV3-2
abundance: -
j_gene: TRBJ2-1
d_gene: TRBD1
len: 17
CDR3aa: CASSQVGRRGLYNEQFF
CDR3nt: TGTGCCAGCAGCCAGGTCGGACGCAGGGGGCTTTACAATGAGCAGTTCTTC

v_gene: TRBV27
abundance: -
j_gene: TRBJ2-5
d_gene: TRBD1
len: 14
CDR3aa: CASSPDRGGGAQYF
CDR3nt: TGTGCCAGCAGCCCCGACAGGGGGGGTGGGGCCCAGTACTTC

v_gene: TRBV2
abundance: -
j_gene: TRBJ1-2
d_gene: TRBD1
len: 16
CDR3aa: CASRDLEGQGGYGYTF
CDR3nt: TGTGCCAGCAGGGATTTAGAAGGACAGGGGGGCTATGGCTACACCTTC

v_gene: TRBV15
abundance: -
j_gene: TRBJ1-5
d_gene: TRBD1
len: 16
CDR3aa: CATSRGSGTGGQPQHF
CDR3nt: TGTGCCACCAGCAGGGGATCCGGGACAGGGGGTCAGCCCCAGCATTTT

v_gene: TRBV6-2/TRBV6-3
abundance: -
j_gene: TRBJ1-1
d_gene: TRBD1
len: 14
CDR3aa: CASSQQGSPTEAFF
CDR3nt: TGTGCCAGCAGCCAACAGGGGTCCCCCACTGAAGCTTTCTTT

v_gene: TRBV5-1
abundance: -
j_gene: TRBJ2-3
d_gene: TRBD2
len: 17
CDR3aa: CASSLALAGGPQDTQYF
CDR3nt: TGCGCCAGCAGCTTGGCTCTAGCGGGGGGGCCTCAAGATACGCAGTATTTT

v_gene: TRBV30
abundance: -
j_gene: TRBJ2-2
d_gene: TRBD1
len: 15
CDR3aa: CAWDNGQGGTGELFF
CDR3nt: TGTGCCTGGGACAACGGACAGGGGGGGACCGGGGAGCTGTTTTTT

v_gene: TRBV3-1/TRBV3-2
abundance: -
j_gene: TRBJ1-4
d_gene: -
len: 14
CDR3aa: CASSQQGDGEKLFF
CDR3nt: TGTGCCAGCAGCCAACAAGGGGATGGTGAAAAACTGTTTTTT

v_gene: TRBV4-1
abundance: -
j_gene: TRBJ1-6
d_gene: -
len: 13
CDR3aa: CASSQLAVSPLHF
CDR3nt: TGCGCCAGCAGCCAGTTGGCGGTCTCACCCCTCCACTTT

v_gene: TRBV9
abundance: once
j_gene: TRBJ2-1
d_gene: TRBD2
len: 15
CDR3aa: CASSGSGRALNEQFF
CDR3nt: TGTGCCAGCAGCGGCAGCGGGAGGGCCTTAAATGAGCAGTTCTTC

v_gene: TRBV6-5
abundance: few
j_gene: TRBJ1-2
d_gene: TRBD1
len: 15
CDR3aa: CASSRPGQGRYGYTF
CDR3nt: TGTGCCAGCAGTCGTCCTGGACAGGGACGGTATGGCTACACCTTC

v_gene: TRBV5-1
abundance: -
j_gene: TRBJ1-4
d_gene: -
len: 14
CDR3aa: CASSSRPTNEKLFF
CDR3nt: TGCGCCAGCAGCTCGCGGCCAACTAATGAAAAACTGTTTTTT

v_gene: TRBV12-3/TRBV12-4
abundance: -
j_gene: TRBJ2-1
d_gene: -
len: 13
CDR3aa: CASTKGGYNEQFF
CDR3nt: TGTGCCAGCACCAAAGGCGGGTACAATGAGCAGTTCTTC

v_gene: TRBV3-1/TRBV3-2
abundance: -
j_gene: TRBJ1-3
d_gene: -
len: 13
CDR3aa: CASSQTSGNTIYF
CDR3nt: TGTGCCAGCAGCCAAACATCAGGGAACACCATATATTTT

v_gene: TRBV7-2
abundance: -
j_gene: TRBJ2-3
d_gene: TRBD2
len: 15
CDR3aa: CASSPSGPSGDTQYF
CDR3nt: TGTGCCAGCAGCCCTAGTGGGCCTAGCGGAGATACGCAGTATTTT

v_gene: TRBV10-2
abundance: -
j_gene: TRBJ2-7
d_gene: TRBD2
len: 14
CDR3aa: CASSNSGSLHEQYF
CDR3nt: TGCGCCAGCAGCAATAGCGGGAGTCTGCACGAGCAGTACTTC

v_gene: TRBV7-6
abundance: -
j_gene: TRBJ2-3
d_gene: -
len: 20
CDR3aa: CASSLGSGEKSGSSTDTQYF
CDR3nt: TGTGCCAGCAGCTTAGGGTCGGGTGAAAAGTCGGGGAGTAGCACAGATACGCAGTATTTT

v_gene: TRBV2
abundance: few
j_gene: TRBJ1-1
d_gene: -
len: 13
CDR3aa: CASSLESNTEAFF
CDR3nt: TGTGCCAGCAGTCTTGAGTCGAACACTGAAGCTTTCTTT

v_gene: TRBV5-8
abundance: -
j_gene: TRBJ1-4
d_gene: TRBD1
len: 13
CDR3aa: CASSRDRNEKLFF
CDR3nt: TGTGCCAGCAGCCGGGACAGAAATGAAAAACTGTTTTTT

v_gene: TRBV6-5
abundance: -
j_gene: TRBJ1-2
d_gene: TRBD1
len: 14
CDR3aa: CASRGQEVNYGYTF
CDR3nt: TGTGCCAGCAGGGGACAGGAGGTTAACTATGGCTACACCTTC

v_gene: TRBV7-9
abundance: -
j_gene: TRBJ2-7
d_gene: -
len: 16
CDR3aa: CASSLQGGAKSYEQYF
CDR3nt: TGTGCCAGCAGCTTACAAGGAGGGGCGAAAAGCTACGAGCAGTACTTC

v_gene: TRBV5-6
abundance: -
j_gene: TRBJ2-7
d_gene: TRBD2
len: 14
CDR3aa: CASSLEAGGYEQYF
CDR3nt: TGTGCCAGCAGCTTGGAAGCGGGAGGCTACGAGCAGTACTTC

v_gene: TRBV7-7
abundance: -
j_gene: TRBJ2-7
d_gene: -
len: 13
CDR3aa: CASSSDPGDEQYF
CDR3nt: TGTGCTAGCAGCTCGGACCCGGGAGACGAGCAGTACTTC

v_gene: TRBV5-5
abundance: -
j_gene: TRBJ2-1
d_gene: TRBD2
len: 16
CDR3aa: CASSISGRASYNEQFF
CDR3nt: TGTGCCAGCAGTATTAGCGGGAGGGCCTCCTACAATGAGCAGTTCTTC

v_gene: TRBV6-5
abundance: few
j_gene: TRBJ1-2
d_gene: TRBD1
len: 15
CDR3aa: CASSYSYRGLYGYTF
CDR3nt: TGTGCCAGCAGTTACTCCTACAGGGGGCTTTATGGCTACACCTTC

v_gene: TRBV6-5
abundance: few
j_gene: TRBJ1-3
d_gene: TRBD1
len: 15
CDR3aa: CASYTGTGGRNTIYF
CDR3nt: TGTGCCAGCTATACCGGGACAGGGGGAAGAAACACCATATATTTT

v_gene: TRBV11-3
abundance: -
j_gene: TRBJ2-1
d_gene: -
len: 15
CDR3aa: CASSLGAPSYNEQFF
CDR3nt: TGTGCCAGCAGCTTAGGGGCGCCGTCCTACAATGAGCAGTTCTTC